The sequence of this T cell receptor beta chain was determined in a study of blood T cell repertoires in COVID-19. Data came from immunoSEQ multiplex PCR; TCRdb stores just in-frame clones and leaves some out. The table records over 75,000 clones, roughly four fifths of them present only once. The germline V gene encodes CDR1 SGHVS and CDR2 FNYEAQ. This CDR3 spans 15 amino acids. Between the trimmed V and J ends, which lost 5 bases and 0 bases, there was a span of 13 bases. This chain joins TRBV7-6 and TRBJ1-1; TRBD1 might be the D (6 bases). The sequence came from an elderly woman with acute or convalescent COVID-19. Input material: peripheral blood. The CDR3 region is CASSATTGVNTEAFF. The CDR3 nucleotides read TGTGCCAGCAGCGCGACGACAGGAGTGAACACTGAAGCTTTCTTT.